These 20 T cell receptor beta chains were all obtained from the same sample, sequenced in a study of T cell repertoires in cytomegalovirus infection. TCRdb ran MiXCR on the reads and lists one entry per CDR3 protein. The repertoire holds approximately 500,000 distinct CDR3 sequences, with more than 15% as singletons. The sample taken for sequencing was CD8+ T cells from PBMCs. The source of these receptors is a human donor in good health (CMV status not recorded). Some clones in this sample may be carry-over from other donors' samples.

This clonotype was observed many times. The chain joins TRBV28 to TRBJ2-2, with 8 bases fitting TRBD2. Germline assignment: CDR1 MDHEN and CDR2 SYDVKM. V shed 3 bases, J shed 3 bases, and the junction held 12 bases outside the gene matches. CDR3 size: 18 residues. As DNA, the CDR3 is TGTGCCAGCAGTTTTCTGGTACAGCGGGAGTCGGACACCGGGGAGCTGTTTTTT. This codes for CASSFLVQRESDTGELFF.

This clonotype appeared a few times. The V and J genes are TRBV7-9 and TRBJ2-1; D not resolved. CDR1 is SEHNR and CDR2 is FQNEAQ in the germline V gene (reference sequence). The V end was cut by 6 bases, the J end by 4 bases, with 13 bases between. This CDR3 region has 14 residues. As DNA, the CDR3 is TGTGCCAGCAGTCCGCACAAGCTGTACAATGAGCAGTTCTTC. Translating gives CASSPHKLYNEQFF.

This clonotype occurred many times. The gene calls are TRBV7-6 and TRBJ2-3, with TRBD2 identical over 8 bases. Germline CDR1 reads SGHVS; CDR2 reads FNYEAQ. The V segment lost 8 bases and the J segment 6 bases; nucleotides outside the gene matches: 37. The CDR3 runs to 23 residues. The CDR3 DNA follows: TGTGCCAGCCGCTGGAGTGCAGCTCTCGGCAGGGCCGGTGGAGCGGGAGTGGCGGATACGCAGTATTTT. It yields the protein CASRWSAALGRAGGAGVADTQYF.

This clonotype was counted ten times or more. The chain is built from TRBV7-9 and TRBJ2-5; tentative D call: TRBD2 (5 bases). This CDR3 has 13 amino acids. Trimming pared 1 base from V and 3 bases from J, leaving 6 bases between. Per the germline V gene, CDR1 is SEHNR and CDR2 is FQNEAQ (reference sequence). CDR3 in DNA: TGTGCCAGCAGCTTAGTGGAGGAAGAGACCCAGTACTTC. It is translated as CASSLVEEETQYF.

This clonotype was seen at least ten times. V usage is TRBV5-5 and J usage is TRBJ1-1; D ambiguous. Germline V CDR1 and CDR2: SGHKS, YYEKEE (reference sequence). This CDR3 comprises 14 residues. Trimming took off 7 bases at V and 3 bases at J, with 16 bases between the two ends. This CDR3 reads CASVPGWADTEAFF. Written as DNA, the CDR3 is TGTGCCAGCGTTCCCGGTTGGGCGGACACTGAAGCTTTCTTT.

CDR3 DNA: TGTGCCAGCAGGGACGGCCACATCGATACGCAGTATTTT. It specifies CASRDGHIDTQYF. The genes are TRBV28 and TRBJ2-3; D unclear. CDR1 and CDR2 (germline): MDHEN, SYDVKM. The CDR3 has 13 residues. V dropped 6 bases and J dropped 6 bases, with 13 bases sitting between them.

This clonotype was counted at least ten times. This chain uses TRBV7-9 with TRBJ1-1; D remains unclear. CDR1 and CDR2 (germline): SEHNR, FQNEAQ (reference sequence). V lost 1 base to trimming and J lost 10 bases, with 10 bases between them. This CDR3 comprises 12 residues. DNA for the CDR3: TGTGCCAGCAGCTTAGTGAGGGATGGAGCTTTCTTT. Translation gives CASSLVRDGAFF.

This rearrangement joins TRBV15 to TRBJ1-3; D unclear. This CDR3 is built from 14 residues. The ends were cut back, 3 bases at V and 3 bases at J, with 9 bases in the middle. Germline CDR1 LNHNV, CDR2 YYDKDF (reference sequence). This CDR3 is CATSRAPGGNTIYF. CDR3 DNA: TGTGCCACCAGCAGGGCCCCTGGTGGAAACACCATATATTTT.

This clonotype was observed a handful of times. This rearrangement joins TRBV2 to TRBJ1-1, with D maybe TRBD1 (5 bases). The CDR3 sequence is 15 residues long. The V and J ends lost 8 bases and 0 bases respectively, with 16 bases between them. Germline V gene sequence: CDR1 SNHLY, CDR2 FYNNEI. In DNA, the CDR3 is TGTGCCAGCCGGGGTGGGACGGTTCTGAACACTGAAGCTTTCTTT. It translates to CASRGGTVLNTEAFF. Together with reference TRBV2 and TRBJ1-1, the CDR3 gives the full variable domain: EPEVTQTPSHQVTQMGQEVILRCVPISNHLYFYWYRQILGQKVEFLVSFYNNEISEKSEIFDDQFSVERPDGSNFTLKIRSTKLEDSAMYFCASRGGTVLNTEAFFGQGTRLTVV.

This clonotype was seen only a few times. V is TRBV9 and J is TRBJ2-2, with 13 bases identical to TRBD2. V shed 2 bases and J 4 bases; nucleotides not matched to a gene: 2. Germline CDR1 reads SGDLS; CDR2 reads YYNGEE. CDR3 length equals 16 residues. CDR3 protein: CASSVGLAGVTGELFF. DNA for the CDR3: TGTGCCAGCAGCGTCGGACTAGCGGGAGTCACCGGGGAGCTGTTTTTT.

The genes are TRBV7-9 and TRBJ2-7, with D possibly matching TRBD2 (5 bases). The CDR3 length is 14 residues. V was pared by 2 bases and J by 3 bases, with 11 bases between. Germline-derived CDR1 and CDR2 are SEHNR and FQNEAQ (reference sequence). The CDR3 reads CASSLTRGDYEQYF. The CDR3 nucleotides are TGTGCCAGCAGCTTAACCCGGGGAGACTACGAGCAGTACTTC.

The rearrangement links TRBV27 to TRBJ2-7; D may be TRBD1 (5 bases). CDR1 and CDR2 (germline): MNHEY, SMNVEV (reference sequence). Trimming stripped 0 bases from V and 3 bases from J, with 12 bases between. This CDR3 region has 15 residues. This CDR3 is CASSLSKGLNYEQYF. In nucleotides, the CDR3 is TGTGCCAGCAGTTTATCCAAGGGGCTGAACTACGAGCAGTACTTC.

Comment on this clonotype: A much larger clone differs by one base, so this may be a read error. The CDR3 loop is CASSFTPSTVPYEQYF. The CDR3, as DNA: TGTGCCAGCAGCTTTACCCCCTCGACGGTCCCCTACGAGCAGTACTTC. The rearrangement links TRBV7-3 to TRBJ2-7, with no clear D. Per the germline V gene, CDR1 is SGHTA and CDR2 is FQGTGA. V was trimmed by 3 bases and J by 2 bases, leaving 17 bases between them. The CDR3 covers 16 residues.

Ten or more counts support this clonotype. V usage is TRBV7-9 and J usage is TRBJ1-1; no clear D gene. Trimming left V 1 base short and J 0 bases short, with 9 bases between. Germline CDR1 is SEHNR and CDR2 is FQNEAQ (reference sequence). The CDR3 is made up of 15 amino acids. In nucleotides, the CDR3 is TGTGCCAGCAGCTTAGTGGTCAACCTGAACACTGAAGCTTTCTTT. Residues: CASSLVVNLNTEAFF.

This clonotype was picked up a small number of times. The genes are TRBV4-1 and TRBJ2-3; 9 nucleotides align to TRBD2. The CDR3 length is 15 residues. Germline loops: CDR1 MGHRA, CDR2 YSYEKL. The junction had 4 bases not matched to a gene; V was cut back by 5 bases and J by 1 base. The CDR3 loop reads CASSDRLAGTDTQYF. CDR3 nucleotides: TGCGCCAGCAGCGACCGACTAGCGGGCACAGATACGCAGTATTTT.

In this sample, this clonotype turned up a few times. This chain connects TRBV29-1 to TRBJ1-3; D unresolved. Trimming left V 6 bases short and J 4 bases short, with 10 bases between. The CDR3 runs 12 residues. CDR1 is SQVTM and CDR2 is ANQGSEA in the germline V gene. The CDR3 loop reads CSVEKGGNTIYF. DNA for the CDR3: TGCAGCGTCGAAAAAGGGGGAAACACCATATATTTT.

This clonotype was counted a few times. This chain uses TRBV9 with TRBJ2-6; perhaps D is TRBD1 or TRBD2 (5 bases each). Germline CDR1 reads SGDLS; CDR2 reads YYNGEE. The CDR3 totals 19 residues. V was clipped by 0 bases and J by 0 bases, with 16 bases between them. The CDR3 DNA reads TGTGCCAGCAGCGTAGACGTGTCAGGGACCAACTCTGGGGCCAACGTCCTGACTTTC. This gives the protein CASSVDVSGTNSGANVLTF.

This clonotype was observed at least ten times. This chain connects TRBV28 to TRBJ2-5; maybe TRBD2 (5 bases). Germline CDR1 reads MDHEN; CDR2 reads SYDVKM. Trimming took 1 base from V and 5 from J, leaving 20 bases between them. The CDR3 loop spans 17 amino acids. The CDR3, as DNA: TGTGCCAGCAGTTTATCGCTAGCCCAAGCCCAGAGCGAGACCCAGTACTTC. Encoded protein: CASSLSLAQAQSETQYF.

The sample holds a few counts of this clonotype. This rearrangement joins TRBV7-3 to TRBJ2-3; tentatively, D is TRBD2 (5 bases). The germline V gene has CDR1 SGHTA and CDR2 FQGTGA. Trimming pared 2 bases from V and 1 base from J, leaving 10 bases between. The CDR3 length is 15 residues. The CDR3 reads CASSLARTRTDTQYF. In DNA form, the CDR3 reads TGTGCCAGCAGCTTAGCGAGGACTCGCACAGATACGCAGTATTTT.

This clonotype was found many times. The rearrangement links TRBV7-9 to TRBJ2-7; no definite D call. There are 11 residues in the CDR3. Per the germline V gene, CDR1 is SEHNR and CDR2 is FQNEAQ (reference sequence). Trimming removed 6 bases at V and 6 bases at J, with 9 bases between. The CDR3 DNA reads TGTGCCAGCAGTCCGGGTGGCGAGCAGTACTTC. This sequence encodes CASSPGGEQYF. Full variable domain (outside the CDR3, taken from reference TRBV7-9 and TRBJ2-7): DTGVSQNPRHKITKRGQNVTFRCDPISEHNRLYWYRQTLGQGPEFLTYFQNEAQLEKSRLLSDRFSAERPKGSFSTLEIQRTEQGDSAMYLCASSPGGEQYFGPGTRLTVT.